Shown below are 19 T cell receptor beta chains from a single sample sequenced in a study of T cell responses to AZD1222 COVID-19 vaccine (dated by TCRdb to the early 2020s). The sample's time point label, in plain terms: about 28 days (+/-7) after the second vaccine dose. Library preparation employed the immunoSEQ multiplex PCR assay. TCRdb retrieved this table from immuneACCESS and kept in-frame rearrangements only. Not all clones are present; in checked studies, unresolved V genes account for under half, and no reason is known for the remainder. The sample table shows 150,000 to 200,000 clones, and 88% are seen once. The ten biggest clones cover around a tenth of the sample. Sequenced here: peripheral blood, sampled 28 days after the second AZD1222 dose. The receptors originated from an adult who received the AZD1222 COVID-19 vaccine.

The rearrangement links TRBV7-2 to TRBJ2-2; D perhaps matches TRBD2 (6 bases). The germline CDR1 and CDR2 sequences are SGHTA and FQGNSA. The CDR3 consists of 18 residues. The V and J ends lost 2 bases and 2 bases respectively, with 18 bases between them. CDR3: CASSLSRKAGLNTGELFF. The DNA for the CDR3 is TGTGCCAGCAGCTTATCTCGCAAGGCGGGGCTTAACACCGGGGAGCTGTTTTTT.

This chain links TRBV15 with TRBJ2-5; possibly TRBD2 for D (6 bases). Between the trimmed V and J ends, which lost 1 base and 3 bases, there was a span of 15 bases. The germline CDR1 and CDR2 sequences are LNHNV and YYDKDF (reference sequence). The CDR3 loop spans 16 amino acids. CDR3 protein: CATSRAGDPTKETQYF. The DNA of the CDR3 is TGTGCCACCAGCAGAGCGGGGGATCCTACGAAAGAGACCCAGTACTTC.

The J gene is TRBJ2-2, the V gene TRBV2; 12 positions agree with TRBD2. The length of the CDR3 is 16 residues. V lost 6 bases and J lost 6; bases outside the gene matches: 8. Germline V gives CDR1 SNHLY, CDR2 FYNNEI. This CDR3 is CASRGQASGGAGELFF. The CDR3 bases are TGTGCCAGCAGGGGACAAGCTAGCGGGGGGGCCGGGGAGCTGTTTTTT.

This clone was found once. The chain employs TRBV6-5 and TRBJ2-7; the D is unclear. V shed 6 bases and J shed 0 bases, with 9 bases lying between them. Per the germline V gene, CDR1 is MNHEY and CDR2 is SVGAGI. The CDR3 sequence is 13 residues long. The CDR3 coding sequence is TGTGCCAGCAGCGATGGGTTCTCCTACGAGCAGTACTTC. It encodes CASSDGFSYEQYF.

The CDR3 region has the DNA TGTGCCAGCAGCCCGACTAGCGGGGGGGCAGACAATGAGCAGTTCTTC. This gives the protein CASSPTSGGADNEQFF. The chain joins TRBV7-3 to TRBJ2-1; 14 nucleotides match TRBD2. V lost 5 bases to trimming and J lost 5 bases; unmatched junction nucleotides: 5. The CDR3 is 16 residues long. From germline, CDR1 is SGHTA and CDR2 FQGTGA.

A word on this clone: This sample includes further DNA sequences coding for the same CDR3. The CDR3 region is CASSLQGRGNTIYF. The CDR3 nucleotides are TGTGCCAGCAGCTTGCAGGGGCGGGGAAACACCATATATTTT. V is TRBV5-4 and J is TRBJ1-3; tentatively, D is TRBD1 (6 bases). CDR3 size: 14 residues. Germline values: CDR1 SGHNT, CDR2 YYREEE (reference sequence). V lost 1 base and J lost 4, with 9 bases in between.

The chain uses TRBV11-2 and TRBJ1-4; the D gene is possibly TRBD1 (5 bases). The CDR3 totals 15 residues. The V gene's germline CDR1 is SGHAT and CDR2 FQNNGV. Trimming removed 1 base from V and 4 bases from J, with 10 bases in between. In DNA, the CDR3 is TGTGCCAGCAGCTTAGGGGGGTTGGGTAATGAAAAACTGTTTTTT. Amino acids: CASSLGGLGNEKLFF.

V is TRBV28 and J is TRBJ2-2; 8 nucleotides align to TRBD2. The CDR3 length is 15 residues. V shed 9 bases and J 1 base; nucleotides not matched to a gene: 7. The germline gives CDR1 MDHEN, CDR2 SYDVKM. CDR3 in DNA: TGTGCCAGTCTAGGTCTAGCGGGGAACACCGGGGAGCTGTTTTTT. It translates to CASLGLAGNTGELFF. The complete variable domain, with remaining parts taken from reference TRBV28 and TRBJ2-2, reads DVKVTQSSRYLVKRTGEKVFLECVQDMDHENMFWYRQDPGLGLRLIYFSYDVKMKEKGDIPEGYSVSREKKERFSLILESASTNQTSMYLCASLGLAGNTGELFFGEGSRLTVL.

The chain joins TRBV5-6 to TRBJ1-2; a weak D match, TRBD1 (6 bases). The germline gives CDR1 SGHDT, CDR2 YYEEEE. Trimming stripped 2 bases from V and 0 bases from J, with 17 bases between. This CDR3 has 17 residues. Here the CDR3 reads CASSLTQSGATNYGYTF. The CDR3 region has the DNA TGTGCCAGCAGCTTAACCCAGTCAGGGGCTACTAACTATGGCTACACCTTC.

The V gene is TRBV11-3, the J gene TRBJ2-1; D is possibly TRBD2 (5 bases). Trimming took 1 base from V and 6 from J, leaving 13 bases between them. Germline V lookup: CDR1 SGHNT, CDR2 YENEEA. This CDR3 is 15 amino acids long. CDR3 sequence (DNA): TGTGCCAGCAGCTTAGGGCCCCTAGCCCCCAATGAGCAGTTCTTC. As protein: CASSLGPLAPNEQFF.

The chain links TRBV11-2 to TRBJ2-1; 11 bases map to TRBD2. V dropped 1 base and J dropped 10; count of bases not matched to a gene: 9. The CDR3 consists of 16 residues. Germline CDR1 and CDR2: SGHAT and FQNNGV. The CDR3 loop is CASSLGASGGPGEQFF. The CDR3 DNA reads as TGTGCCAGCAGCTTAGGGGCTAGCGGGGGGCCGGGAGAGCAGTTCTTC. Full variable domain (remainder filled in from reference TRBV11-2 and TRBJ2-1): EAGVAQSPRYKIIEKRQSVAFWCNPISGHATLYWYQQILGQGPKLLIQFQNNGVVDDSQLPKDRFSAERLKGVDSTLKIQPAKLEDSAVYLCASSLGASGGPGEQFFGPGTRLTVL.

This chain joins TRBV3-1 (or the pseudogene TRBV3-2) and TRBJ1-4; D is undetermined. V gave up 4 bases and J gave up 16 bases, with 22 bases separating them. The CDR3 is 14 residues long. Germline values: CDR1 LGHDT, CDR2 YNNKEL (reference sequence). CDR3 loop: CASSPSPSGLLPFF. The CDR3 bases are TGTGCCAGCAGCCCCTCACCTTCGGGCTTACTTCCGTTTTTT.

This sequence joins TRBV12-3 or TRBV12-4 and TRBJ2-1; no reliable D call. The CDR3 runs 11 residues. Trimming removed 7 bases at V and 5 bases at J, with 6 bases between. The CDR3 region has the DNA TGTGCCAGCACCCAGAACAATGAGCAGTTCTTC. It translates to CASTQNNEQFF.

The chain links TRBV25-1 to TRBJ2-2; D is ambiguous. Germline V gene sequence: CDR1 MGHDK, CDR2 SYGVNS. CDR3 length equals 15 residues. V was shortened by 3 bases and J by 6 bases, with 14 bases between the two germline ends. CDR3 bases: TGTGCCAGCAGTGATCTGGGCAGATCACCCGGGGAGCTGTTTTTT. Residues: CASSDLGRSPGELFF.

The J gene is TRBJ1-6, the V gene TRBV2; D may be TRBD1 (6 bases). V lost 8 bases and J 10 bases, leaving 21 bases between the germline ends. This CDR3 spans 15 amino acids. Germline values: CDR1 SNHLY, CDR2 FYNNEI. The CDR3 coding sequence is TGTGCCAGCCATCCCGGGGGGCAGGGGAGGTCACCCCTCCACTTT. It encodes CASHPGGQGRSPLHF.

The chain has TRBV4-1 and TRBJ1-2; 7 bases map to TRBD1. Looked up from germline, CDR1 is MGHRA and CDR2 is YSYEKL. The CDR3 length is 16 residues. Trimming cost V 1 base and J 5 bases; bases outside gene matches: 10. DNA of the CDR3: TGCGCCAGCAGCCAAGTCGGAGCAGGGGGTGGGTATGGCTACACCTTC. This codes for CASSQVGAGGGYGYTF.

The chain uses TRBV7-3 and TRBJ2-1; TRBD1 is a possible D gene (5 bases). Germline CDR1 and CDR2: SGHTA and FQGTGA. With 2 bases removed from V and 0 bases from J, the gap between germline ends came to 11 bases. CDR3 length: 16 residues. The CDR3 nucleotides read TGTGCCAGCAGCTTAGGGGCGGAGAGCTCCTACAATGAGCAGTTCTTC. Translating gives CASSLGAESSYNEQFF.

The gene calls are TRBV5-8 and TRBJ1-6, with D tentatively TRBD1 (6 bases). The length of the CDR3 is 14 residues. Per the germline V gene, CDR1 is SGHTS and CDR2 is YDEGEE. V lost 0 bases to trimming and J lost 7 bases, with 8 bases between them. The chain's CDR3 is CASSLGQGNSPLHF. The CDR3 nucleotides read TGTGCCAGCAGCTTGGGGCAGGGGAATTCACCCCTCCACTTT.

V and J are TRBV11-2 and TRBJ1-3; unclear D gene. Trimming pared 3 bases from V and 0 bases from J, leaving 6 bases between. The germline V gene encodes CDR1 SGHAT and CDR2 FQNNGV. There are 14 residues in the CDR3. DNA for the CDR3: TGTGCCAGCAGCTTGGACCTCTCTGGAAACACCATATATTTT. Its protein is CASSLDLSGNTIYF.